This is a list of T cell receptor beta chains from one sample in a study of T cell responses to AZD1222 COVID-19 vaccine. Profiled with immunoSEQ multiplex PCR; TCRdb holds only in-frame clones, not every one. This table has 120,000 to 150,000 clones, approximately 90% appearing once. Source: peripheral blood, taken 28 days after the second AZD1222 dose. These receptor sequences come from an adult who received the AZD1222 COVID-19 vaccine. Each CDR3 is given with its conserved first and last residue. D genes are given only for firm matches. Some rows have no size entry. The others give once, few or many, or a class for an expanded clone.

J gene	V gene	D gene	clone size	CDR3 DNA	CDR3 protein
TRBJ1-2	TRBV6-1	NA	NA	TGTGCCAGCAGGGAAGGCAGCGGAGGAGGCTACACCTTC	CASREGSGGGYTF
TRBJ1-4	TRBV27	NA	once	TGTGCCAGCAGGTCCTTCCGTGCAACTAATGAAAAACTGTTTTTT	CASRSFRATNEKLFF
TRBJ2-7	TRBV11-3	NA	NA	TGTGCCAGCAGCTTATGGACGCTTGCCTACGAGCAGTACTTC	CASSLWTLAYEQYF
TRBJ2-4	TRBV12-5	NA	NA	TGTGCTAGTGCCTTACTAGGGTTAGCCAAAAACATTCAGTACTTC	CASALLGLAKNIQYF
TRBJ2-7	TRBV18	NA	NA	TGTGCCAGCTCACAGACTGAATCCTACGAGCAGTACTTC	CASSQTESYEQYF
TRBJ1-2	TRBV6-1	NA	NA	TGTGCCAGCAGCGAAACGGGTCGCAGGCGCCGCGACTATGGCTACACCTTC	CASSETGRRRRDYGYTF
TRBJ2-7	TRBV11-3	TRBD1	NA	TGTGCCAGCAGCTTAGGAGCCGGGACAGGGACCTACGAGCAGTACTTC	CASSLGAGTGTYEQYF
TRBJ2-7	TRBV11-2	NA	NA	TGTGCCAGCAGCTTAGGCAGGGCCCAAAAGCAGCAGTACTTC	CASSLGRAQKQQYF
TRBJ2-7	TRBV27	NA	NA	TGTGCCAGCAGTTTGTCAGGATCCGACAGCTCCTACGAGCAGTACTTC	CASSLSGSDSSYEQYF
TRBJ2-7	TRBV18	NA	NA	TGTGCCAGCTCACCGACACCAGGAGGGGGGCCCTACGAGCAGTACTTC	CASSPTPGGGPYEQYF
TRBJ1-1	TRBV3-1/TRBV3-2	NA	NA	TGTGCCAGCAGCCAAGGGGTTCGACGGAGCTTT	CASSQGVRRSF
TRBJ2-1	TRBV5-1	TRBD2	once	TGCGCCAGCAGCATTGACGGACTAGCGGGATTTCCAGGTGAGCAGTTCTTC	CASSIDGLAGFPGEQFF
TRBJ1-2	TRBV19	TRBD1	NA	TGTGCCAGTAGTGTTAACGGACAGGGCCGGTTCTACGGCTATGGCTACACCTTC	CASSVNGQGRFYGYGYTF
TRBJ1-2	TRBV6-6	NA	NA	TGTGCCAGCAGTGGCTTTGACAGCAACTATGGCTACACCTTC	CASSGFDSNYGYTF
TRBJ2-1	TRBV7-9	NA	NA	TGTGCCAGCAGCTTAGGGTCTTACAATGAGCAGTTCTTC	CASSLGSYNEQFF
TRBJ1-1	TRBV12-5	NA	NA	TGTGCTAGTTTTCCGAGGGGCGGTTATGGTGAAGCTTTCTTT	CASFPRGGYGEAFF
TRBJ1-6	TRBV7-3	TRBD1	NA	TGTGCCAGCAGCCTGGACGGGACAGGGGCTTCACCCCTCCACTTT	CASSLDGTGASPLHF
TRBJ1-1	TRBV2	NA	NA	TGTGCCAGCAAACGGGGCATGAACACTGAAGCTTTCTTT	CASKRGMNTEAFF
TRBJ1-2	TRBV15	NA	NA	TGTGCCACCAGCAGGGGAGGACAGTTCTTAGGTTTTGGCTACACCTTC	CATSRGGQFLGFGYTF
TRBJ1-1	TRBV4-1	TRBD1	NA	TGCGCCAGCAGCCAGCCCGGGGACAGGGGATGGGACACTGAAGCTTTCTTT	CASSQPGDRGWDTEAFF
TRBJ1-4	TRBV7-8	NA	NA	TGTGCCAGCAGCTTAGGGGGGGTCCATGAAAAACTGTTTTTT	CASSLGGVHEKLFF
TRBJ1-2	TRBV19	NA	NA	TGTGCCAGTACCGATCGGGGTTATGGCTACACCTTC	CASTDRGYGYTF
TRBJ1-4	TRBV4-2	NA	NA	TGTGCCAGCAGCCAACCTGAAAGGGCGGGGGAAAAACTGTTTTTT	CASSQPERAGEKLFF
TRBJ1-2	TRBV29-1	NA	NA	TGCAGCGTTGGGGCTTCTAACTATGGCTACACCTTC	CSVGASNYGYTF
TRBJ2-7	TRBV4-1	TRBD2	NA	TGCGCCAGCAGCCAAGATTCCCTAGCGGGGGGCTACGAGCAGTACTTC	CASSQDSLAGGYEQYF
TRBJ2-3	TRBV6-6	NA	NA	TGTGCCAGCAGTTACATCGGACAGTACACAGATACGCAGTATTTT	CASSYIGQYTDTQYF
TRBJ1-1	TRBV4-1	NA	NA	TGCGCCAGCAGCCAAGACAGGTATCCCACTGAAGCTTTCTTT	CASSQDRYPTEAFF
TRBJ2-3	TRBV19	NA	NA	TGTGCCAGTAACCCTCAGGACGGTACGCAGTATTTT	CASNPQDGTQYF
TRBJ1-2	TRBV5-4	TRBD1	NA	TGTGCCAGCAACTCGGGACAGGGTGGATATGGCTACACCTTC	CASNSGQGGYGYTF
TRBJ1-1	TRBV11-2	NA	NA	TGTGCCAGCAGTCAAAGTCGGCAGGGAGAAGCTTTCTTT	CASSQSRQGEAFF